This T cell receptor beta chain was profiled in a study of blood T cell repertoires in COVID-19. Study as a whole: Samples taken during acute and convalescent COVID-19 were collected in the United States, Italy and Spain.

This clone was recorded once. Study processing details: Counts of nucleated cells, estimated from reference gene primer amplification, were obtained. Profiled with immunoSEQ multiplex PCR; TCRdb holds only in-frame clones, not every one. That table is the source of V, J and clone size, and D and trimming were worked out from the DNA. There are 100,000 to 120,000 clones in the sample; 88% occur only once, and less than 2.5% lies in the top ten. Germline trimming cut 4 bases from V and 2 bases from J; bases unmatched to any gene: 1. Germline V gene sequence: CDR1 MDHEN, CDR2 SYDVKM. This CDR3 is built from 14 residues.

This sequence originates from a human donor in a cohort sampled during active COVID-19. The sequencing sample was made of peripheral blood. The chain combines TRBV28 with TRBJ1-2, with 10 nucleotides matching TRBD1. This chain's CDR3 is CASSSGQGNYGYTF. The CDR3 DNA reads as TGTGCCAGCAGTTCGGGACAGGGGAACTATGGCTACACCTTC.